The entry below gives a single T cell receptor beta chain sequence along with its context. The data were taken from a study of vaccination and CD4 T cells after COVID-19. Study in general: Testing by nasal swab PCR showed convalescent patients to be SARS-CoV-2 positive; about nine were mild and one was severe. Convalescent donors totaled six males and four females, including two who were Hispanic. Two doses of either BNT162b2 or mRNA-1273 vaccine were given to participants. Specimens were obtained from a few convalescent patients at day 14 and at days 161 to 241 post-vaccination.

Germline V gene lookup returns CDR1 MNHEY and CDR2 SMNVEV (reference sequence). The V gene lost 0 bases and the J gene lost 3 bases, with 9 bases spanning the gap. The CDR3 is 14 amino acids. TCRdb recomputed calls from the PCR reads with MiXCR, one row per CDR3 protein. The table records 25,000 to 30,000 distinct CDR3 sequences, 45% to 55% of them present only once. Time point reported: late sampling 161 to 241 days after vaccination in a few convalescent patients. V and J are TRBV27 and TRBJ2-7; a weak D match, TRBD1 (6 bases). This sequence was found in a human donor who had recovered from COVID-19. Sequencing was performed on CD4+ T cells from blood, taken about 7 months after SARS-CoV-2 vaccination. The CDR3 DNA is TGTGCCAGCAGTTTATCCGGACAGTTCTACGAGCAGTACTTC. It codes for CASSLSGQFYEQYF.